This is a list of T cell receptor beta chains from one sample in a study of T-cell reconstitution after alpha-beta-depleted transplantation in children. One entry per CDR3 protein results from TCRdb running MiXCR on the PCR reads. The repertoire holds about 230,000 distinct CDR3 sequences, with 8% to 9.5% as singletons. The sequencing used PBMCs from the stem cell graft donor, collected from the stem cell graft. The receptors come from a human donor who donated a stem cell graft to a child with acute lymphoblastic leukemia. Both conserved end residues are part of each CDR3. The order of the fields is J gene, D gene, V gene, clone size, CDR3 length, CDR3 DNA, CDR3 protein. D genes are given only for firm matches. Clone sizes are given selectively: once, few, many, or a class where the clone is expanded.

>TRBJ1-2|TRBD1|TRBV5-1|few|16
TGCGCCAGCAGCTTGGAGCCGGGACAGGGATATGATGGCTACACCTTC
CASSLEPGQGYDGYTF
>TRBJ1-1|TRBD1|TRBV5-1|many|14
TGCGCCAGCAGCCAGGACAGGGGGGGAACTGAAGCTTTCTTT
CASSQDRGGTEAFF
>TRBJ2-2|.|TRBV4-3|many|14
TGCGCCAGCAGCCAAGATGTCCACACCGGGGAGCTGTTTTTT
CASSQDVHTGELFF
>TRBJ1-1|TRBD1|TRBV5-1|.|15
TGCGCCAGCAGCGAGTCGACAGGGGGGTGGACTGAAGCTTTCTTT
CASSESTGGWTEAFF
>TRBJ1-4|.|TRBV19|few|14
TGTGCCAGTAACCCGGGGGCAACTAATGAAAAACTGTTTTTT
CASNPGATNEKLFF
>TRBJ1-2|.|TRBV29-1|.|12
TGCAGCGTTGACTCGGGGGGAGATGGCTACACCTTC
CSVDSGGDGYTF
>TRBJ1-5|.|TRBV12-3/TRBV12-4|few|14
TGTGCCAGCAGTTTAGAGATCAGGGGTCAGCCCCAGCATTTT
CASSLEIRGQPQHF
>TRBJ1-1|.|TRBV15|few|11
TGTGCCACCAGCTGGGGAACTGAAGCTTTCTTT
CATSWGTEAFF
>TRBJ2-2|.|TRBV5-6|few|15
TGTGCCAGCAGACCAGGTAACGGATGGACCGGGGAGCTGTTTTTT
CASRPGNGWTGELFF
>TRBJ2-4|.|TRBV29-1|few|16
TGCAGCGTTGAAGAAGGTCCGGGGCTAGCCAAAAACATTCAGTACTTC
CSVEEGPGLAKNIQYF
>TRBJ2-7|TRBD2|TRBV7-2|.|13
TGTGCCAGCAGCGCGGGGGGCTTGTACGAGCAGTACTTC
CASSAGGLYEQYF
>TRBJ2-3|.|TRBV2|.|15
TGTGCCAGCAGTAATGGCGGACTTAACACAGATACGCAGTATTTT
CASSNGGLNTDTQYF
>TRBJ2-5|.|TRBV27|few|14
TGTGCCAGCAGTAGGGCAGGGAGGCAAGAGACCCAGTACTTC
CASSRAGRQETQYF
>TRBJ1-4|.|TRBV20-1|many|12
TGCAGTGCTAGAGACTATAATGAAAAACTGTTTTTT
CSARDYNEKLFF
>TRBJ1-6|TRBD1|TRBV7-2|many|16
TGTGCCAGCAGCTCAAACGCCGGGACAGTTATGACACCCCTCCACTTT
CASSSNAGTVMTPLHF
>TRBJ1-4|.|TRBV11-2|few|12
TGTGCCAGCAGCTTCCCTGGCGAAAAACTGTTTTTT
CASSFPGEKLFF
>TRBJ1-2|.|TRBV6-5|many|13
TGTGCCAGCAGTTTGACAGGAGACTATGGCTACACCTTC
CASSLTGDYGYTF
>TRBJ1-5|TRBD1|TRBV12-3/TRBV12-4|many|17
TGTGCCAGCAGTACCCCCGGCGACAGGGCGAGCAATCAGCCCCAGCATTTT
CASSTPGDRASNQPQHF
>TRBJ2-1|.|TRBV4-3|few|15
TGCGCCAGCAGCCAAGATCGCCGGGACCAGCTTTGGCAGTTCTTC
CASSQDRRDQLWQFF
>TRBJ1-2|.|TRBV15|.|13
TGTGCCACCAGCAGCGAAGCCGGCTATGGCTGCACCTTC
CATSSEAGYGCTF
>TRBJ1-5|.|TRBV7-6|.|15
TGTGCCAGCAGCTTATCCTCCAACGGTCATCAGCCCCAGCATTTT
CASSLSSNGHQPQHF
>TRBJ2-5|TRBD1|TRBV6-5|many|16
TGTGCCAGCAGTTACTCGAGGACAGGGTATCAAGAGACCCAGTACTTC
CASSYSRTGYQETQYF
>TRBJ1-2|.|TRBV5-1|many|14
TGCGCCAGCAGCTCCTACGGGGGCAACTATGGCTACACCTTC
CASSSYGGNYGYTF
>TRBJ2-5|TRBD2|TRBV11-2|.|16
TGTGCCAGCAGCACTCTAGCGGGGAGCCGGCGGGAGACCCAGTACTTC
CASSTLAGSRRETQYF
>TRBJ1-2|TRBD1|TRBV5-1|.|19
TGCGCCAGCAGCTTGACCTCCGACAGGGTCATCGGTCGGCAATATGGCTACACCTTC
CASSLTSDRVIGRQYGYTF
>TRBJ2-2|.|TRBV5-1|.|15
TGCGCCAGCAGCTTGGCCGGAGGCAGATCCGGGGAGCTGTTTTTT
CASSLAGGRSGELFF
>TRBJ2-3|TRBD2|TRBV27|few|17
TGTGCCAGCAGTCTGTGGACTAGCGGGGGTGGAACAGATACGCAGTATTTT
CASSLWTSGGGTDTQYF
>TRBJ2-5|.|TRBV20-1|few|18
TGCAGTGCTAGAAGTAATGCGGGTCCGCTAAGAGGATCCGAGACCCAGTACTTC
CSARSNAGPLRGSETQYF
>TRBJ1-5|.|TRBV12-3/TRBV12-4|.|13
TGTGCCAGCAGTTTAGGGGTCTTCTCGCCCCAGCATTTT
CASSLGVFSPQHF
>TRBJ2-7|.|TRBV27|few|15
TGTGCCAGCAGTCTTCGAGCCACCACAACCTACGAGCAGTACTTC
CASSLRATTTYEQYF
>TRBJ2-2|TRBD2|TRBV5-1|many|17
TGCGCCAGCAGTTATTCTGCTAGCGGGGGGAACACCGGGGAGCTGTTTTTT
CASSYSASGGNTGELFF
>TRBJ2-1|TRBD2|TRBV20-1|many|18
TGCAGTGCTAGAGATCGACTAGCGGGGGAGTACGGGGGAAATGAGCAGTTCTTC
CSARDRLAGEYGGNEQFF
>TRBJ2-1|.|TRBV11-2|many|17
TGTGCCAGCAGCTTAGGAGGGTTTAGTAGCTCCTACAATGAGCAGTTCTTC
CASSLGGFSSSYNEQFF
>TRBJ1-5|.|TRBV6-4|many|13
TGTGCCAGCAGTGACTCTAGCAATCAGCCCCAGCATTTT
CASSDSSNQPQHF
>TRBJ2-3|.|TRBV20-1|few|13
TGCAGTGCCCCGGGGGCCGACACAGATACGCAGTATTTT
CSAPGADTDTQYF
>TRBJ2-7|TRBD2|TRBV29-1|.|15
TGCAGCGTTATTCCCGGGACTAGCGGGGGCTACGAGCAGTACTTC
CSVIPGTSGGYEQYF
>TRBJ2-2|.|TRBV10-1|few|13
TGCGCCAGCGGTGGTGCGAACACCGGGGAGCTGTTTTTT
CASGGANTGELFF
>TRBJ2-7|.|TRBV27|few|14
TGTGCCAGCAGTTTGGTCCATAGCTCCTACGAGCAGTACTTC
CASSLVHSSYEQYF
>TRBJ2-7|.|TRBV6-5|few|14
TGTGCCAGCAGTTACGGAGGACGGACCTACGAGCAGTACTTC
CASSYGGRTYEQYF